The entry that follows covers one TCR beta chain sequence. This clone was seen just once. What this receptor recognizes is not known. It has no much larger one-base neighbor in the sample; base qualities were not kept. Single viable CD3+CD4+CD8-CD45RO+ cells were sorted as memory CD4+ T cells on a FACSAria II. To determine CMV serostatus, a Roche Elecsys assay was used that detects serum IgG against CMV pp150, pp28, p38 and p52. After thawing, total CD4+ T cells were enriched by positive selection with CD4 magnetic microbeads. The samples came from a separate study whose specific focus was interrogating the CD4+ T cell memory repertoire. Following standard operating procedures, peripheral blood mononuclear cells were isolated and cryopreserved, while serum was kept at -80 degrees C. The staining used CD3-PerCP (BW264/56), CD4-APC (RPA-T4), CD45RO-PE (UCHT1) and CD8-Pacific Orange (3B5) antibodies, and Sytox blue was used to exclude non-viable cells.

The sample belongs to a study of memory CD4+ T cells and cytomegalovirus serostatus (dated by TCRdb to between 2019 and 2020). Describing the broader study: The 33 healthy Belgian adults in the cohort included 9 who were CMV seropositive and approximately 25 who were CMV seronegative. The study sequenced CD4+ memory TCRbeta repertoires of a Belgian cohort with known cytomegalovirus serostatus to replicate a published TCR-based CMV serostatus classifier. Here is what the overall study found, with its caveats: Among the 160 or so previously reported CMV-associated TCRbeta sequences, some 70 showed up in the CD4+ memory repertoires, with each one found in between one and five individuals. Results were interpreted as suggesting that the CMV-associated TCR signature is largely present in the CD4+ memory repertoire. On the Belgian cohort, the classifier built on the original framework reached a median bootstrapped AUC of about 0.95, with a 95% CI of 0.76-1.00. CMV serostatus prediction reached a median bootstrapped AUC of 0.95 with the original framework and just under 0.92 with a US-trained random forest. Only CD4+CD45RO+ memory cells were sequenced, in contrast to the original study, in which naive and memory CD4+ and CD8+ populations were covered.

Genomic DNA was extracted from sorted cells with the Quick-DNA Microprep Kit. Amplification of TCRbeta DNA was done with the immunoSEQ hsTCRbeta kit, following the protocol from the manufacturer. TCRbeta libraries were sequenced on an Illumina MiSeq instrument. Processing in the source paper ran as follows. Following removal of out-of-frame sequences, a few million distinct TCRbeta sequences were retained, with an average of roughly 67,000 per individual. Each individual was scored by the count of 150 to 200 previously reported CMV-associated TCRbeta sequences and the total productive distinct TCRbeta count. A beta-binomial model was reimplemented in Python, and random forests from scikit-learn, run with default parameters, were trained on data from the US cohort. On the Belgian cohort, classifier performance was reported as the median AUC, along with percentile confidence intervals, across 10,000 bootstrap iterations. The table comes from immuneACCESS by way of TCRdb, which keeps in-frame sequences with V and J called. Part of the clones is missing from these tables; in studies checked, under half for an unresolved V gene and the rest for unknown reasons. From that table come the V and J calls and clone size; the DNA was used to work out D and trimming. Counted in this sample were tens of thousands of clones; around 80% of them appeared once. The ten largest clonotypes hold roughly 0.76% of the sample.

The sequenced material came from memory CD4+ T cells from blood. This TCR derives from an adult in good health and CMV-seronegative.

CDR3 reads: CASRQGMGYEQYF. The nucleotide sequence reads TGTGCCAGCAGACAGGGGATGGGCTACGAGCAGTACTTC. Rearrangement joined TRBV7-2 to TRBJ2-7; 7 bases in the junction line up with TRBD1. V loses 6 bases at its end and J loses 3 bases; junction bases beyond the gene matches: 5. Looking up the germline V gene yields CDR1 SGHTA and CDR2 FQGNSA. From cysteine to phenylalanine, the CDR3 is 13 amino acids long. Just the 39-base CDR3 DNA is kept, in frame starting at base 1.